This record covers a single T cell receptor (beta chain). The antigen remains unidentified. This sample stems from a study of human T cells and chemical hapten exposure. Notes on the study in general: High-frequency TCRs, those above 1 in 1000, stayed the same after DPC sensitization.

Unfractionated whole blood was the source of the extracted total RNA. V lost 1 base and J lost 8, with 11 bases in between. Germline CDR1 and CDR2: SNHLY and FYNNEI. The CDR3 is 14 residues long. TCRdb re-called the 5' RACE reads through MiXCR, storing one row per CDR3 protein. This table has more than 75,000 distinct CDR3 sequences, around a sixth appearing once. The source of this sequence is a female donor in good health. The rearrangement links TRBV2 to TRBJ1-4; D perhaps matches TRBD1 (5 bases). The CDR3 DNA reads TGTGCCAGCAGTGAAGACGGGGGAGAAGAAAAACTGTTTTTT. Translating gives CASSEDGGEEKLFF. Complete variable domain (other parts from reference TRBV2 and TRBJ1-4): EPEVTQTPSHQVTQMGQEVILRCVPISNHLYFYWYRQILGQKVEFLVSFYNNEISEKSEIFDDQFSVERPDGSNFTLKIRSTKLEDSAMYFCASSEDGGEEKLFFGSGTQLSVL.